This T cell receptor (beta chain) was sequenced for a study of T cell repertoires in cytomegalovirus infection. On the study more broadly: Shared public TCR beta signatures pointed to both CMV infection and a matching HLA type.

Note on this clonotype: Its antigen remains unknown.

Each CDR3 protein is one row after TCRdb ran MiXCR on the reads. Among about 920,000 distinct CDR3 sequences listed, approximately 30% were seen once. Germline loops: CDR1 SGHVT, CDR2 SQSDAQ. With 1 base removed from V and 4 bases from J, the gap between germline ends came to 8 bases. The CDR3 has 13 residues. Sequenced material: cultured CD8+ T cells from PBMCs, taken from culture after CMV antigen stimulation. The sequence was collected from a human donor in good health (CMV status not recorded). Some clones in this sample may be carry-over from other donors' samples. The J gene is TRBJ2-7, the V gene TRBV7-4, with D uncertain. The CDR3 DNA follows: TGTGCCAGCAGCTTAGAGTTGGAGTACGAGCAGTACTTC. Protein sequence: CASSLELEYEQYF.